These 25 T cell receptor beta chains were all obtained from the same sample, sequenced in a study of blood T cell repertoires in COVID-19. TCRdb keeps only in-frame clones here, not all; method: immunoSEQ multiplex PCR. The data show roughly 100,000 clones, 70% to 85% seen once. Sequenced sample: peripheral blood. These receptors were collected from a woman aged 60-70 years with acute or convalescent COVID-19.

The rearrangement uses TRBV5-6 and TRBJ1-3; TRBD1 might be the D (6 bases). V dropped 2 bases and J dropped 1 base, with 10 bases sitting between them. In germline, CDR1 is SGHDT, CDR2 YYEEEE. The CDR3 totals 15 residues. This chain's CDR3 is CASSLGTNSGNTIYF. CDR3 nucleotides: TGTGCCAGCAGCTTAGGGACAAATTCTGGAAACACCATATATTTT. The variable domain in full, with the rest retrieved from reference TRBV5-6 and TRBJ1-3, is DAGVTQSPTHLIKTRGQQVTLRCSPKSGHDTVSWYQQALGQGPQFIFQYYEEEERQRGNFPDRFSGHQFPNYSSELNVNALLLGDSALYLCASSLGTNSGNTIYFGEGSWLTVV.

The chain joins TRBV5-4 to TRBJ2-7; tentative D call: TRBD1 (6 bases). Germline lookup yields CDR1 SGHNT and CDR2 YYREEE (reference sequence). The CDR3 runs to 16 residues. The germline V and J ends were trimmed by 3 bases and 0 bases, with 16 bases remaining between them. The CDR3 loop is CASSSAIGQNSYEQYF. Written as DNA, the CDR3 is TGTGCCAGCAGCTCAGCGATAGGACAGAACTCCTACGAGCAGTACTTC.

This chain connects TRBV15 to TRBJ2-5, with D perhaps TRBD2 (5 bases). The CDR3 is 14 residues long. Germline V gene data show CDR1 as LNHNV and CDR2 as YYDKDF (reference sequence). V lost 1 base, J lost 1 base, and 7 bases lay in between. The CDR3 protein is CATSRVGVQETQYF. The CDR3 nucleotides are TGTGCCACCAGCAGAGTCGGGGTCCAAGAGACCCAGTACTTC. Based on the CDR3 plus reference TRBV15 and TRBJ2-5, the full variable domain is DAMVIQNPRYQVTQFGKPVTLSCSQTLNHNVMYWYQQKSSQAPKLLFHYYDKDFNNEADTPDNFQSRRPNTSFCFLDIRSPGLGDTAMYLCATSRVGVQETQYFGPGTRLLVL.

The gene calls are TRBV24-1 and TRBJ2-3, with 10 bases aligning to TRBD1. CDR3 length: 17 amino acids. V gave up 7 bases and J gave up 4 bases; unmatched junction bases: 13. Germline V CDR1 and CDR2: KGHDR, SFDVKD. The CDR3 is CATSRGAGDRGADTQYF. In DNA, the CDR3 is TGTGCCACCAGCAGGGGGGCAGGGGACAGGGGCGCAGATACGCAGTATTTT.

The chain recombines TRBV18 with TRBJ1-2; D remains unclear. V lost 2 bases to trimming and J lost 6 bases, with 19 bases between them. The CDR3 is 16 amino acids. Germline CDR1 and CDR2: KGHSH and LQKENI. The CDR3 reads CASSPEFLRSYDGYTF. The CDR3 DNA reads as TGTGCCAGCTCACCAGAATTCCTCCGGAGCTATGATGGCTACACCTTC.

This chain's CDR3 is CASTPDQETQYF. In DNA form, the CDR3 reads TGCGCCAGTACCCCAGACCAAGAGACCCAGTACTTC. The J gene is TRBJ2-5, the V gene TRBV5-1; the D is unclear. Trimming removed 8 bases at V and 0 bases at J, with 8 bases between. Germline V lookup: CDR1 SGHRS, CDR2 YFSETQ. The CDR3 spans 12 residues.

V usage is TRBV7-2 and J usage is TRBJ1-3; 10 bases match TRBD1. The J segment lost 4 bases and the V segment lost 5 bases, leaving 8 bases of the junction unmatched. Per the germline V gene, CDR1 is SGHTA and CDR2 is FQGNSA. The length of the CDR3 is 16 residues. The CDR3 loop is CASSPDRGEGGNTIYF. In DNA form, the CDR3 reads TGTGCCAGCAGCCCGGACAGGGGGGAAGGAGGAAACACCATATATTTT.

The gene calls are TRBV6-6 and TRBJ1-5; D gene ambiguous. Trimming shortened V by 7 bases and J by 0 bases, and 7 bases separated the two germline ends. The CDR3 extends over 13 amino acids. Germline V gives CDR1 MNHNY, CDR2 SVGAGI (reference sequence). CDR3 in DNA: TGTGCCAGCACCTTATATAGCAATCAGCCCCAGCATTTT. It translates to CASTLYSNQPQHF.

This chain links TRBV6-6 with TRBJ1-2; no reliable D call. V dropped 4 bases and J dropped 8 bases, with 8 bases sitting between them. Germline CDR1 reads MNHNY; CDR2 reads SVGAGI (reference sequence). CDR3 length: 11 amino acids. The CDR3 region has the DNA TGTGCCAGCAGTTTAACCGGGGGCTACACCTTC. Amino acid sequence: CASSLTGGYTF.

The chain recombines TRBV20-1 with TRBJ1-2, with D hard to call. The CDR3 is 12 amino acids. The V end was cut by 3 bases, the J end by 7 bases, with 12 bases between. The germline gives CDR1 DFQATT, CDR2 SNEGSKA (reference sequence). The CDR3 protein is CSASLVMRGYTF. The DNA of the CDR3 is TGCAGTGCTAGTTTGGTTATGCGTGGCTACACCTTC.

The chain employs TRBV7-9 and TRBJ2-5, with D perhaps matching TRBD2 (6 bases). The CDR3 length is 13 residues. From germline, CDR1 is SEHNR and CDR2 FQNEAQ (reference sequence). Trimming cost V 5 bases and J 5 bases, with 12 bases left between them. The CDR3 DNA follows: TGTGCCAGCAGCGCTGGAGGGCCGGAGACCCAGTACTTC. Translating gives CASSAGGPETQYF. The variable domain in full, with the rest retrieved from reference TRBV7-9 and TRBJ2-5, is DTGVSQNPRHKITKRGQNVTFRCDPISEHNRLYWYRQTLGQGPEFLTYFQNEAQLEKSRLLSDRFSAERPKGSFSTLEIQRTEQGDSAMYLCASSAGGPETQYFGPGTRLLVL.

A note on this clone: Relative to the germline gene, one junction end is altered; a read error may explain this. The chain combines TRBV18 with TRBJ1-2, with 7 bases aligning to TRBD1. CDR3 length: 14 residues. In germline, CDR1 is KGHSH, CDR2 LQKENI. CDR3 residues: CANSAGQNYLGYTF. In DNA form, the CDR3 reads TGTGCCAACTCAGCGGGACAGAACTATCTTGGCTACACCTTC.

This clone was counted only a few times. The CDR3 DNA reads TGTGCCAGCAGTATAAGCGGGGGGTACACAGATACGCAGTATTTT. Amino acid sequence: CASSISGGYTDTQYF. The V call is TRBV2, the J call TRBJ2-3; 9 bases match TRBD2. The J segment lost 2 bases and the V segment lost 5 bases, leaving 5 bases of the junction unmatched. There are 15 residues in the CDR3. The germline CDR1 and CDR2 sequences are SNHLY and FYNNEI.

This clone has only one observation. This CDR3 is CASSFMSGVGNTIYF. The CDR3 bases are TGTGCCAGCAGTTTTATGTCAGGGGTTGGAAACACCATATATTTT. The chain uses TRBV28 and TRBJ1-3, with D possibly matching TRBD1 (6 bases). Germline CDR1 and CDR2: MDHEN and SYDVKM. The V end was cut by 3 bases, the J end by 3 bases, with 12 bases between. The CDR3 is made up of 15 amino acids.

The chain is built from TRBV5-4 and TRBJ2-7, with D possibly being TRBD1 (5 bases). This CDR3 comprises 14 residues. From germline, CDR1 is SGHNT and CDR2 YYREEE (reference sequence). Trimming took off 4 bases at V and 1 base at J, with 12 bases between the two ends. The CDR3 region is CASSSKQVSYEQYF. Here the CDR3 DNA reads TGTGCCAGCAGCAGCAAACAGGTATCCTACGAGCAGTACTTC. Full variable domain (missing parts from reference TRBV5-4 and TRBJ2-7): ETGVTQSPTHLIKTRGQQVTLRCSSQSGHNTVSWYQQALGQGPQFIFQYYREEENGRGNFPPRFSGLQFPNYSSELNVNALELDDSALYLCASSSKQVSYEQYFGPGTRLTVT.

CDR3 sequence (DNA): TGTGCCAGCAGCCCTAATAACTATGGCTACACCTTC. It encodes CASSPNNYGYTF. The chain carries TRBV12-3 or TRBV12-4 and TRBJ1-2; D ambiguous. V dropped 6 bases and J dropped 1 base, with 6 bases sitting between them. The CDR3 is 12 residues long.

CDR3 protein: CASSAPGQSSYNSPLHF. The CDR3 region has the DNA TGTGCCAGTAGTGCACCGGGACAGAGCTCCTATAATTCACCCCTCCACTTT. The V and J genes are TRBV19 and TRBJ1-6, with 7 bases that match TRBD1. The CDR3 extends over 17 amino acids. The V and J ends lost 5 bases and 0 bases, in that order; junction bases with no gene match: 7. The germline CDR1 and CDR2 sequences are LNHDA and SQIVND (reference sequence).

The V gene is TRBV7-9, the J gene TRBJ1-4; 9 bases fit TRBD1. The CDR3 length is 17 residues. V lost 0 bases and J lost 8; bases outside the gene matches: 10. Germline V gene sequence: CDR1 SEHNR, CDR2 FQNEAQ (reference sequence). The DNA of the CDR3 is TGTGCCAGCAGCTTAGCCTCACAGGGGGCGAGATACGAAAAACTGTTTTTT. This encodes CASSLASQGARYEKLFF. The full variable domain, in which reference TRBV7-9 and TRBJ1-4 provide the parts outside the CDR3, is DTGVSQNPRHKITKRGQNVTFRCDPISEHNRLYWYRQTLGQGPEFLTYFQNEAQLEKSRLLSDRFSAERPKGSFSTLEIQRTEQGDSAMYLCASSLASQGARYEKLFFGSGTQLSVL.

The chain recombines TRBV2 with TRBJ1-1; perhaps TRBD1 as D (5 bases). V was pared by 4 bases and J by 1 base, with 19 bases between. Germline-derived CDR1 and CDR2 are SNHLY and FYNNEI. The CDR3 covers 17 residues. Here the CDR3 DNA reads TGTGCCAGCAGTGTGTTTCCGGGTCTCGGGGGGAACACTGAAGCTTTCTTT. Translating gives CASSVFPGLGGNTEAFF.

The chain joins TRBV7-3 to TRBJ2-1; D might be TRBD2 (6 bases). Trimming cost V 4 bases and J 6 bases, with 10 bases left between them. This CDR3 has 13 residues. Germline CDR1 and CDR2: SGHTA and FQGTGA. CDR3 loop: CASSWGTFNEQFF. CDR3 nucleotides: TGTGCCAGCAGCTGGGGGACTTTCAATGAGCAGTTCTTC.

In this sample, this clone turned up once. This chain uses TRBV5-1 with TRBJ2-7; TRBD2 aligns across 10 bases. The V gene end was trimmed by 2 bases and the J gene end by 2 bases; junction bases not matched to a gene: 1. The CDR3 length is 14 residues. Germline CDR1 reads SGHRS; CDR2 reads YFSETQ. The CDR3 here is CASSFTSGAYEQYF. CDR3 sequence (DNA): TGCGCCAGCAGCTTCACTAGCGGGGCCTACGAGCAGTACTTC.

The CDR3 is CASSFLGLGTDTQYF. The CDR3 DNA reads as TGTGCCAGCAGCTTTCTTGGACTCGGCACAGATACGCAGTATTTT. The chain couples TRBV11-2 to TRBJ2-3; perhaps TRBD2 as D (5 bases). V lost 3 bases and J lost 1, with 11 bases in between. This CDR3 is 15 amino acids long. Germline-derived CDR1 and CDR2 are SGHAT and FQNNGV.

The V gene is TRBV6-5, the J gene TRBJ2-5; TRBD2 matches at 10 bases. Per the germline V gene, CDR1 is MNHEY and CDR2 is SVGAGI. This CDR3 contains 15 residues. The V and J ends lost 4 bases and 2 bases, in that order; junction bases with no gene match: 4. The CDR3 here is CASSSTSGAQETQYF. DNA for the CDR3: TGTGCCAGCAGTTCCACTAGCGGGGCGCAAGAGACCCAGTACTTC.

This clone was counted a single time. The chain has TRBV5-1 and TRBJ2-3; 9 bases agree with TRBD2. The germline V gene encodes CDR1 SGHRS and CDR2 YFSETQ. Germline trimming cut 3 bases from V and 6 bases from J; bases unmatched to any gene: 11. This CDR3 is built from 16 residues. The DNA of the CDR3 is TGCGCCAGCAGCTCCAGGGGAGCGGGAGGACCCGATACGCAGTATTTT. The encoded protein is CASSSRGAGGPDTQYF.

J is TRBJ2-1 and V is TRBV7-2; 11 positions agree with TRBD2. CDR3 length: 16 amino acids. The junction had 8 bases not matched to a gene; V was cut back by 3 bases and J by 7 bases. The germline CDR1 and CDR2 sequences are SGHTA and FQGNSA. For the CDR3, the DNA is TGTGCCAGCAGCTTGCTAGCGGGGGGCCTAATGAATGAGCAGTTCTTC. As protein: CASSLLAGGLMNEQFF.